What follows are 12 T cell receptor beta chains derived from one specimen sequenced in a study of T cell responses to AZD1222 COVID-19 vaccine. Assay: immunoSEQ multiplex PCR; the TCRdb copy retains only in-frame clones and omits some. The sample carries 120,000 to 150,000 clones, approximately 78% recorded once. The sample consisted of peripheral blood, taken on day 0 of MenACWY control vaccination. Every receptor here comes from an adult in good health.

This clone was observed once. The chain combines TRBV28 with TRBJ1-3; D not resolved. The CDR3 is made up of 12 amino acids. V dropped 4 bases and J dropped 7 bases, with 8 bases sitting between them. The germline gives CDR1 MDHEN, CDR2 SYDVKM. The CDR3 bases are TGTGCCAGCAGTTCTCCCGGGAACACCATATATTTT. It specifies CASSSPGNTIYF.

This chain joins TRBV7-3 and TRBJ2-2; D possibly matches TRBD1 or TRBD2 (7 bases each). The CDR3 is 14 residues long. CDR1 SGHTA and CDR2 FQGTGA come from the germline V gene. The germline V and J ends were trimmed by 4 bases and 6 bases, with 12 bases remaining between them. CDR3 sequence: CASSSQGRAGELFF. The CDR3 coding sequence is TGTGCCAGCAGCTCACAGGGGAGGGCCGGGGAGCTGTTTTTT. Drawing the rest from reference TRBV7-3 and TRBJ2-2, the complete variable domain is GAGVSQTPSNKVTEKGKYVELRCDPISGHTALYWYRQSLGQGPEFLIYFQGTGAADDSGLPNDRFFAVRPEGSVSTLKIQRTERGDSAVYLCASSSQGRAGELFFGEGSRLTVL.

The chain uses TRBV7-6 and TRBJ2-3; D remains ambiguous. This CDR3 region has 15 residues. V was cut by 1 base and J by 0 bases, with 8 bases left in between. Germline lookup yields CDR1 SGHVS and CDR2 FNYEAQ. CDR3 in amino acids: CASSLDGVSTDTQYF. CDR3 sequence (DNA): TGTGCCAGCAGCTTAGATGGCGTAAGCACAGATACGCAGTATTTT.

The V gene is TRBV10-2, the J gene TRBJ2-1; 9 nucleotides align to TRBD1. With V trimmed by 6 bases and J by 5 bases, 11 bases remained unmatched. Per the germline V gene, CDR1 is WSHSY and CDR2 is SAAADI. The CDR3 spans 16 residues. CDR3 DNA sequence: TGCGCCAGCAGAGGGAGGACAGGGGCCGGGAACAATGAGCAGTTCTTC. Its translation is CASRGRTGAGNNEQFF.

This clone was observed once. CDR3 region: CASSPVWGCNEQFF. Here the CDR3 DNA reads TGCGCCAGCAGCCCCGTCTGGGGGTGCAATGAGCAGTTCTTC. This sequence joins TRBV23-1 and TRBJ2-1, with D possibly called TRBD1 or TRBD2 (5 bases each). TRBV23-1 is given ORF status, its function remaining uncertain. The CDR3 consists of 14 residues. With 6 bases removed from V and 6 bases from J, the gap between germline ends came to 15 bases.

The rearrangement links TRBV4-1 to TRBJ2-1; 10 positions agree with TRBD2. V gave up 0 bases and J gave up 3 bases; unmatched junction bases: 5. Germline-derived CDR1 and CDR2 are MGHRA and YSYEKL. The CDR3 sequence is 17 residues long. As DNA, the CDR3 is TGCGCCAGCAGCCAAGATCCACTAGCGGGGCTCTACAATGAGCAGTTCTTC. The encoded protein is CASSQDPLAGLYNEQFF.

V and J are TRBV19 and TRBJ2-7, with 7 bases aligning to TRBD2. This CDR3 contains 14 residues. V lost 6 bases, J lost 7 bases, and 12 bases stayed unmatched. Germline values: CDR1 LNHDA, CDR2 SQIVND (reference sequence). The CDR3 coding sequence is TGTGCCAGTAGGCCTAGCGGCCGGGGAGGGGAGCAGTACTTC. This translates into CASRPSGRGGEQYF. The full variable domain, completed using reference TRBV19 and TRBJ2-7, is DGGITQSPKYLFRKEGQNVTLSCEQNLNHDAMYWYRQDPGQGLRLIYYSQIVNDFQKGDIAEGYSVSREKKESFPLTVTSAQKNPTAFYLCASRPSGRGGEQYFGPGTRLTVT.

This clone appeared once. The chain combines TRBV29-1 with TRBJ2-6; D is perhaps TRBD1 (6 bases). The CDR3 runs 15 residues. Trimming removed 4 bases from V and 0 bases from J, with 10 bases in between. The germline V gene encodes CDR1 SQVTM and CDR2 ANQGSEA. DNA for the CDR3: TGCAGCGTTGCCACAGGGTACTCTGGGGCCAACGTCCTGACTTTC. Its protein is CSVATGYSGANVLTF. Variable domain in full (rest from reference TRBV29-1 and TRBJ2-6): SAVISQKPSRDICQRGTSLTIQCQVDSQVTMMFWYRQQPGQSLTLIATANQGSEATYESGFVIDKFPISRPNLTFSTLTVSNMSPEDSSIYLCSVATGYSGANVLTFGAGSRLTVL.

The chain uses TRBV7-2 and TRBJ2-7, with 9 bases aligning to TRBD2. Per the germline V gene, CDR1 is SGHTA and CDR2 is FQGNSA. With V trimmed by 1 base and J by 9 bases, 4 bases remained unmatched. The CDR3 is 13 amino acids. CDR3 bases: TGTGCCAGCAGCTTAGTTAGCGGGGGATTGCAGTACGTC. It specifies CASSLVSGGLQYV.

The chain couples TRBV14 to TRBJ2-5, with 12 bases identical to TRBD2. The germline V gene encodes CDR1 SGHDN and CDR2 FVKESK. J lost 7 bases, V lost 4 bases, and 7 bases had no gene match. CDR3 length: 15 amino acids. CDR3 sequence (DNA): TGTGCCAGCAGCCTACTAGCGGGGGGCCGAGGGACCCAGTACTTC. Amino acid sequence: CASSLLAGGRGTQYF.

V is TRBV27 and J is TRBJ2-3; possible D gene TRBD2, 6 bases. CDR3 length equals 14 residues. Trimming shortened V by 2 bases and J by 5 bases, and 11 bases separated the two germline ends. Germline CDR1 is MNHEY and CDR2 is SMNVEV (reference sequence). CDR3 loop: CASSLSLARDTQYF. The CDR3 region has the DNA TGTGCCAGCAGTTTAAGTCTAGCGAGAGATACGCAGTATTTT.

This chain links TRBV6-5 with TRBJ1-6; the match to TRBD1 covers 9 bases. CDR3 size: 15 residues. Germline V lookup: CDR1 MNHEY, CDR2 SVGAGI. With 6 bases clipped from V and 5 bases from J, the junction kept 5 bases outside the gene matches. CDR3 sequence (DNA): TGTGCCAGCAGCCGGGACAGGGCCGATAATTCACCCCTCCACTTT. The encoded protein is CASSRDRADNSPLHF.